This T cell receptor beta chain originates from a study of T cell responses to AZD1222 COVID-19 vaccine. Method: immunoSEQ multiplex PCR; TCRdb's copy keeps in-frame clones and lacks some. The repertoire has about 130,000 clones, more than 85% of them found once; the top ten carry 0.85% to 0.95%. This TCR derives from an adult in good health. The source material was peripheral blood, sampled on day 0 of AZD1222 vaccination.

CDR3 amino acids: CASSYGTGGRTEAFF. The CDR3 DNA follows: TGTGCCAGCAGCTACGGGACAGGTGGGCGGACTGAAGCTTTCTTT. The chain recombines TRBV6-5 with TRBJ1-1; 8 nucleotides agree with TRBD1. The V gene end was trimmed by 6 bases and the J gene end by 5 bases; junction bases not matched to a gene: 11. This CDR3 comprises 15 residues. Germline-derived CDR1 and CDR2 are MNHEY and SVGAGI.